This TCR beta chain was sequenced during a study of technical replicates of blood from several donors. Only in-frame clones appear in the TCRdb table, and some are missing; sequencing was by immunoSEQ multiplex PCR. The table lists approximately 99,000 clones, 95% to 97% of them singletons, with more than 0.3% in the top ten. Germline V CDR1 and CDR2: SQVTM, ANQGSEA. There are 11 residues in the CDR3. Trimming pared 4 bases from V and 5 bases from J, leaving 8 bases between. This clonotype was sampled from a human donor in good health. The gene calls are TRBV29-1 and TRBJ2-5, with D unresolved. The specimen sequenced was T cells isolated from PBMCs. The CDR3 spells CSVVKQETQYF. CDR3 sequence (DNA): TGCAGCGTTGTTAAACAGGAGACCCAGTACTTC. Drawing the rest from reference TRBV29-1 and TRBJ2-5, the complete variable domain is SAVISQKPSRDICQRGTSLTIQCQVDSQVTMMFWYRQQPGQSLTLIATANQGSEATYESGFVIDKFPISRPNLTFSTLTVSNMSPEDSSIYLCSVVKQETQYFGPGTRLLVL.